What follows is one T cell receptor beta chain and its context. Its antigen is unknown. Base qualities are not at hand, and no much larger clone is one base apart. To sequence the TCRbeta CDR3 region, genomic DNA was isolated from the sorted cells. The immunoSEQ Assay was used for sequencing of TCRbeta CDR3 regions. TCRdb obtained this table from immuneACCESS and retained in-frame rearrangements with V and J assigned. These tables miss some clones; where compared with another copy, unresolved V genes account for less than half of the shortfall, and the remainder is unexplained. The sample contains approximately 89,000 clones, roughly 84% of them found a single time. The ten largest clones add up to approximately 0.29% of the sample. This sample is part of a study of OX40 agonist ivuxolimab in advanced cancers. As for the study more broadly: Ivuxolimab was an agonistic, fully human IgG2 monoclonal antibody directed against OX40 (CD134), a costimulatory receptor. The paper covers the monotherapy dose-escalation part of the phase I ivuxolimab trial, which included N ≈ 50 patients. Among the 52 dose-escalation patients, about 20 had hepatocellular carcinoma, approximately 15 melanoma, 9 renal cell carcinoma and 9 head and neck cancer. Peripheral TCRbeta sequencing was intended to test whether TCR sequence diversity was altered and clonal T-cell expansion was caused by ivuxolimab. Three dose-escalation patients achieved partial responses, one with hepatocellular carcinoma and two with cutaneous melanoma. Intravenous ivuxolimab was administered to patients every 2 weeks at six dose levels: 0.01, 0.1, 0.3, 1.5, 3 and 10 mg/kg. A male proportion of around 83% and a mean age of about 60 years, ranging from about 20 to 80, were recorded for the dose-escalation cohort. Prior anti-PD-1, anti-PD-L1 or anti-CTLA-4 therapy was permitted, and checkpoint inhibitors had been received by about 36% of dose-escalation patients.

Patients with autoimmune disease history or receiving systemic immunosuppression were excluded from the trial. In every dose cohort, peripheral blood was drawn for TCR sequencing at baseline, cycle 4 day 1, and cycle 7 day 1. The samples were drawn from a first-in-human, open-label, multicenter phase I dose-escalation trial of ivuxolimab. Adults with locally advanced or metastatic melanoma, renal cell, hepatocellular, or head and neck squamous cell carcinoma were enrolled in the trial. CD4+ and CD8+ T cells were sorted separately from peripheral blood before TCR sequencing. Study-level results and caveats: Low levels of normalized T-cell clonal expansion were also shown by some nonresponding patients. After ivuxolimab, more expanded clones were found on average in CD8+ T cells than in CD4+ T cells. At doses from 0.1 to 3.0 mg/kg, clonal expansion was seen in both CD4+ and CD8+ blood T cells between baseline and week 6. The antigen specificity of the peripheral T cells that underwent clonal expansion was not determined. In the 0.1-3.0 mg/kg groups, partial responders were among the patients with the lowest normalized peripheral clonal expansion, particularly in CD8+ T cells.

The source is an adult with an advanced solid tumor such as melanoma, head and neck, liver or kidney cancer. The source material was CD4+ or CD8+ T cells sorted from blood, sampled in a trial of the OX40 agonist ivuxolimab.

Here the CDR3 is given as CASSLKGSGELEQYF. Read as DNA, the sequence is TGTGCCAGCAGCTTAAAGGGTTCAGGGGAACTCGAGCAGTACTTC. The chain employs TRBV7-8 and TRBJ2-7, with TRBD1 as a weak D call on 6 bases. Trimming costs V 2 bases and J 6 bases, and their ends lie 17 bases apart. CDR1 and CDR2, per the germline V gene, are SGHVS and FQNEAQ. Spanning cysteine to phenylalanine, the CDR3 consists of 15 amino acids. CDR3 DNA only is kept here, 45 bases in frame from base 1. Supplemented by the reference TRBV7-8 and TRBJ2-7 proteins around the CDR3, the complete variable domain is GAGVSQSPRYKVAKRGQDVALRCDPISGHVSLFWYQQALGQGPEFLTYFQNEAQLDKSGLPSDRFFAERPEGSVSTLKIQRTQQEDSAVYLCASSLKGSGELEQYFGPGTRLTVT.